These 12 T cell receptor beta chains were all obtained from the same sample, sequenced in a study of cytomegalovirus exposure and HLA in healthy donors. Sequencing was performed with immunoSEQ multiplex PCR; in TCRdb, only in-frame clones are kept and a portion is missing. The sample lists 200,000 or so clones; just over 90% were seen once. Material: PBMCs. These receptors were collected from a woman in her late teens or twenties in good health and CMV-seronegative.

This rearrangement joins TRBV2 to TRBJ1-1; 12 bases fit TRBD1. CDR3 size: 19 residues. Trimming took 2 bases from V and 7 from J; bases not matched to a gene: 17. Germline CDR1 SNHLY, CDR2 FYNNEI. CDR3 loop: CASSESKDPRDRGRGEAFF. The CDR3 DNA reads as TGTGCCAGCAGTGAATCGAAGGACCCCCGGGACAGGGGGCGAGGTGAAGCTTTCTTT.

The CDR3 region has the DNA TGTGCCAGCAGCTTAGGAGGGCAGCCCCAGCATTTT. Translated: CASSLGGQPQHF. The chain uses TRBV7-9 and TRBJ1-5; D is unclear. Trimming took off 1 base at V and 7 bases at J, with 5 bases between the two ends. The CDR3 runs 12 residues. Germline CDR1 reads SEHNR; CDR2 reads FQNEAQ (reference sequence).

The chain has TRBV29-1 and TRBJ2-3; D possibly corresponds to TRBD1 (6 bases). This CDR3 has 14 residues. Trimming took 4 bases from V and 3 from J, leaving 14 bases between them. Looked up from germline, CDR1 is SQVTM and CDR2 is ANQGSEA. The DNA for the CDR3 is TGCAGCGTTGTTGTTGGACAGAAGACAGATACGCAGTATTTT. It codes for CSVVVGQKTDTQYF.

J is TRBJ1-2 and V is TRBV19; 9 positions agree with TRBD1. With 4 bases clipped from V and 2 bases from J, the junction kept 5 bases outside the gene matches. Germline V gene data show CDR1 as LNHDA and CDR2 as SQIVND (reference sequence). The CDR3 runs to 15 residues. The CDR3 DNA follows: TGTGCCAGTAGTACACAGGGGGCCGTGAACTATGGCTACACCTTC. It encodes CASSTQGAVNYGYTF.

This rearrangement joins TRBV19 to TRBJ1-1, with TRBD1 matching over 7 bases. Germline-derived CDR1 and CDR2 are LNHDA and SQIVND (reference sequence). This CDR3 is 12 amino acids long. The trim removed 9 bases at V and 0 bases at J, leaving 1 base unmatched. The CDR3 sequence is CASTGVNTEAFF. CDR3 bases: TGTGCCAGCACAGGGGTGAACACTGAAGCTTTCTTT.

The chain is built from TRBV5-1 and TRBJ1-1; 10 bases align to TRBD1. This CDR3 spans 16 amino acids. V gave up 4 bases and J gave up 6 bases; unmatched junction bases: 12. CDR1 and CDR2 (germline): SGHRS, YFSETQ. CDR3 loop: CASSLTLGTGVPEAFF. As DNA, the CDR3 is TGCGCCAGCAGCCTAACGTTAGGGACAGGGGTCCCTGAAGCTTTCTTT.

CDR3 region: CASSPTQLHNQPQHF. The CDR3 bases are TGTGCCAGCAGTCCTACTCAACTCCACAATCAGCCCCAGCATTTT. The rearrangement uses TRBV6-1 and TRBJ1-5; no clear D gene. The CDR3 contains 15 residues. Germline CDR1 is MNHNS and CDR2 is SASEGT. The V and J ends lost 5 bases and 3 bases respectively, with 14 bases between them.

The gene calls are TRBV5-1 and TRBJ2-1; 8 nucleotides align to TRBD2. This CDR3 is 15 amino acids long. V lost 7 bases to trimming and J lost 7 bases; unmatched junction nucleotides: 13. Germline CDR1 reads SGHRS; CDR2 reads YFSETQ. In nucleotides, the CDR3 is TGCGCCAGCGAGAGAACCGGGAGGGTGTCGAATGAGCAGTTCTTC. This translates into CASERTGRVSNEQFF.

This clone appeared a few times. The chain carries TRBV9 and TRBJ1-1; D not resolved. CDR1 SGDLS and CDR2 YYNGEE come from the germline V gene. V was pared by 1 base and J by 1 base, with 8 bases between. This CDR3 spans 14 amino acids. The CDR3 bases are TGTGCCAGCAGCGTATTCCCAGGGAACACTGAAGCTTTCTTT. Translating it yields CASSVFPGNTEAFF.

The chain combines TRBV18 with TRBJ2-3; a weak D match, TRBD2 (6 bases). The V gene's germline CDR1 is KGHSH and CDR2 LQKENI. The CDR3 spans 16 residues. The V and J ends lost 3 bases and 0 bases respectively, with 13 bases between them. The CDR3 sequence is CASSPTRPTSTDTQYF. The CDR3 region has the DNA TGTGCCAGCTCACCGACTAGACCCACTAGCACAGATACGCAGTATTTT.

The V gene is TRBV7-6, the J gene TRBJ2-7; 7 positions match TRBD2. Germline trimming cut 6 bases from V and 3 bases from J; bases unmatched to any gene: 11. The CDR3 contains 15 residues. The germline V gene encodes CDR1 SGHVS and CDR2 FNYEAQ. The CDR3 loop reads CASSITGGGDYEQYF. As DNA, the CDR3 is TGTGCCAGCAGTATAACGGGGGGAGGGGACTACGAGCAGTACTTC.

The chain uses TRBV14 and TRBJ2-1; TRBD2 matches 14 bases. With 0 bases clipped from V and 7 bases from J, the junction kept 11 bases outside the gene matches. CDR3 length: 19 residues. Germline assignment: CDR1 SGHDN and CDR2 FVKESK. In DNA, the CDR3 is TGTGCCAGCAGCCAAGATAATTGGCGACTAGCGGGAGGGAGTAATGAGCAGTTCTTC. This gives the protein CASSQDNWRLAGGSNEQFF.